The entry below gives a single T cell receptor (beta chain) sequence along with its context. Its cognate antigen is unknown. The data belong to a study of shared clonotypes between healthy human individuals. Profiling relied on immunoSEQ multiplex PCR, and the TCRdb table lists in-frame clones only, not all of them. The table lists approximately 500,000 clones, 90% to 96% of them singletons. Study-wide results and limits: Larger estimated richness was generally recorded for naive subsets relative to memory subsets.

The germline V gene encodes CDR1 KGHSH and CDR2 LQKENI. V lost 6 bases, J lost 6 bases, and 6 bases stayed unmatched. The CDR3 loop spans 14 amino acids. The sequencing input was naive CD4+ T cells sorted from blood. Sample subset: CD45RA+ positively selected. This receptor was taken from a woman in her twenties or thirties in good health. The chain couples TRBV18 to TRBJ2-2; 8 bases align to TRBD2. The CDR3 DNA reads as TGTGCCAGCTCTCAGACTAGCGAAGCCGGGGAGCTGTTTTTT. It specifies CASSQTSEAGELFF.